This T cell receptor (beta chain) derives from a study of CD8 T cells in ankylosing spondylitis. General study points: Disease-linked clones displayed a CD8+ phenotype and appeared relatively rarely in peripheral blood. Reports of some motif variants in reactive arthritis synovial fluid and blood predate this one. The study identified a TCR beta motif of under ten highly homologous variants that appeared characteristic of ankylosing spondylitis blood.

Quantitative 5'-RACE was performed with molecular barcodes, and it yielded the TCR beta libraries. TCRdb reprocessed the 5' RACE reads with MiXCR, giving one entry per CDR3 protein. The sample contains 700,000 to 850,000 distinct CDR3 sequences, about an eighth of which appear only once. On this clonotype: The antigen is unknown.

V was trimmed by 0 bases and J by 5 bases, leaving 8 bases between them. The CDR3 is 13 amino acids. Germline CDR1 reads SGHTA; CDR2 reads FQGTGA. The chain recombines TRBV7-3 with TRBJ2-7, with a tentative D call TRBD2 (6 bases). The sequencing input was blood, either unsorted or a sorted T cell fraction (not recorded which). The TCR sequence derives from a male donor with ankylosing spondylitis. The CDR3 bases are TGTGCCAGCAGCTTAACCAGGGAGGACGAGCAGTACTTC. Its protein is CASSLTREDEQYF.